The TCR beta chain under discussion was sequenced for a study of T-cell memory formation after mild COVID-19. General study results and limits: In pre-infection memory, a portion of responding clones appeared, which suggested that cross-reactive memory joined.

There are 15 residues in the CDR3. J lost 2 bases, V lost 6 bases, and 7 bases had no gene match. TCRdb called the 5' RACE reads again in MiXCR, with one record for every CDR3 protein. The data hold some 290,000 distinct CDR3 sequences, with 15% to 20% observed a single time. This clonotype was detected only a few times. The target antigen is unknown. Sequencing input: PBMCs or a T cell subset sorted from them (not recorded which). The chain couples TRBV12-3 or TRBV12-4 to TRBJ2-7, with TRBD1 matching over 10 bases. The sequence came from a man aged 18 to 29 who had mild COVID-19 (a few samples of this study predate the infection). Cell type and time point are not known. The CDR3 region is CASSQPGTGAYEQYF. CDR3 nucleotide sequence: TGTGCCAGCAGCCAACCCGGGACAGGGGCCTACGAGCAGTACTTC.